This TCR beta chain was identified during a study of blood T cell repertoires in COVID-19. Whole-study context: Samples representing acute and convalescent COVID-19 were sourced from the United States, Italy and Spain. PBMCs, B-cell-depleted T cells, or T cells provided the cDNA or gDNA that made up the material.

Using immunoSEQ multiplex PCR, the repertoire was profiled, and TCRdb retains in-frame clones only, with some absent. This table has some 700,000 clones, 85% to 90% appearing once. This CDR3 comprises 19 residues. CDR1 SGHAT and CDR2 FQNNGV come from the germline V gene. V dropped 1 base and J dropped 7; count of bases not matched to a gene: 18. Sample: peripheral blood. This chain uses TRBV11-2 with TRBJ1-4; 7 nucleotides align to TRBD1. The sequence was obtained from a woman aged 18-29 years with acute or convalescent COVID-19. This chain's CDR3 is CASSLGRLSTGFRSEKLFF. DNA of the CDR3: TGTGCCAGCAGCTTAGGCCGCCTTTCGACAGGGTTTCGGAGTGAAAAACTGTTTTTT.